This T cell receptor (beta chain) was profiled in a study of shared clonotypes between healthy human individuals. All of the donors resided in Nashville, Tennessee, and each was a Caucasian adult. Both subsets, CD45RA+ naive and CD45RA-negative memory, were split from the CD4+ cells. V shed 3 bases and J 9 bases; nucleotides not matched to a gene: 15. The CDR3 runs to 17 residues. Germline V lookup: CDR1 WSHSY, CDR2 SAAADI. The study ran the assay at deep level. Each replicate PCR on the sorted subsets used about 0.2 ug DNA (about 30,000 T cell genomes). The repertoire was sequenced with immunoSEQ multiplex PCR; TCRdb's copy has only in-frame clones and lacks some. The table records millions of clones, 85% to 95% of them present only once.

The sequencing sample was made of naive CD4+ T cells sorted from blood. Subset described: CD45RA+ positively selected. The genes are TRBV10-2 and TRBJ2-1; 9 bases are a match to TRBD2. This TCR was sampled from a man aged 18 to 29 in good health. The DNA of the CDR3 is TGCGCCAGCAGTGATCAGTACGGAGCGGGAGGCACGGCTGAGCAGTTCTTC. It yields the protein CASSDQYGAGGTAEQFF.